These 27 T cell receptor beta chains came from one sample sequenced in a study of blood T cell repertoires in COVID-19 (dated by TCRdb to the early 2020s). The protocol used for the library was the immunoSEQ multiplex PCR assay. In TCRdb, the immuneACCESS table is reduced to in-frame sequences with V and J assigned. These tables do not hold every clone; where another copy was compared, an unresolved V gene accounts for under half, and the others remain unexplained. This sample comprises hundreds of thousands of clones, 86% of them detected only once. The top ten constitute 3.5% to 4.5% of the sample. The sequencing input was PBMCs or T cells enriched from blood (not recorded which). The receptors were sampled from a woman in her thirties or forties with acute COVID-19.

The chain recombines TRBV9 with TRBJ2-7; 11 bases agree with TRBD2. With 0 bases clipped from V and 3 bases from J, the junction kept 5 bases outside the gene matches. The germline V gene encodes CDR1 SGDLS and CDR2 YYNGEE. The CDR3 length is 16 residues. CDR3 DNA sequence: TGTGCCAGCAGCGTAGCTACAGGGACTAGCGGCTACGAGCAGTACTTC. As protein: CASSVATGTSGYEQYF.

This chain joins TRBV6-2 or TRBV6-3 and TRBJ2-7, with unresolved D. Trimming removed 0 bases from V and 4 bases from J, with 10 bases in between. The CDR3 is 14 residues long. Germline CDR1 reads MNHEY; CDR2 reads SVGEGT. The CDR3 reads CASSYSITRYEQYF. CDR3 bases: TGTGCCAGCAGTTACTCGATAACACGTTACGAGCAGTACTTC.

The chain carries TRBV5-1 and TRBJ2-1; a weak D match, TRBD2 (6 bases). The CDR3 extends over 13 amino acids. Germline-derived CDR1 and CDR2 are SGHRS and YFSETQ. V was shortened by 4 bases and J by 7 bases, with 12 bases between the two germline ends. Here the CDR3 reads CASSDGGENEQFF. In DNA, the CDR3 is TGCGCCAGCAGCGATGGAGGGGAGAATGAGCAGTTCTTC. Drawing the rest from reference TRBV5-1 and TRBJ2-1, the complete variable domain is KAGVTQTPRYLIKTRGQQVTLSCSPISGHRSVSWYQQTPGQGLQFLFEYFSETQRNKGNFPGRFSGRQFSNSRSEMNVSTLELGDSALYLCASSDGGENEQFFGPGTRLTVL.

This chain's CDR3 is CASSQGDIQYF. CDR3 bases: TGTGCCAGCAGTCAAGGGGACATTCAGTACTTC. This sequence joins TRBV28 and TRBJ2-4; weak D call: TRBD1 (5 bases). The CDR3 contains 11 residues. Per the germline V gene, CDR1 is MDHEN and CDR2 is SYDVKM. Trimming took off 5 bases at V and 8 bases at J, with 7 bases between the two ends.

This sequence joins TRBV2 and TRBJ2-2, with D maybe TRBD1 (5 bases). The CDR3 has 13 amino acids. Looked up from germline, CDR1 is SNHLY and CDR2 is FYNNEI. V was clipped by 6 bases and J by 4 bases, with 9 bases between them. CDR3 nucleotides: TGTGCCAGCAGGGCGACAGTCACCGGGGAGCTGTTTTTT. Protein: CASRATVTGELFF.

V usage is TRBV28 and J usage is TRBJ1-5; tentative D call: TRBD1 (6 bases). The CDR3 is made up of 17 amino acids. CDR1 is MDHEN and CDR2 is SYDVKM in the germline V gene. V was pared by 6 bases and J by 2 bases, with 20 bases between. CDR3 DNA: TGTGCCAGCAGCCAAAACCAACAGGGAATTGGCAATCAGCCCCAGCATTTT. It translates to CASSQNQQGIGNQPQHF.

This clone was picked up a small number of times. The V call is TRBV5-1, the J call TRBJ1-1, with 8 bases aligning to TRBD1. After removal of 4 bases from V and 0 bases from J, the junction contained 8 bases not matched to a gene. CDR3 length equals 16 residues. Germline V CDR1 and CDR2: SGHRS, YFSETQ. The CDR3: CASSIGQGILNTEAFF. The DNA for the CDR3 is TGCGCCAGCAGCATAGGACAGGGAATTTTGAACACTGAAGCTTTCTTT.

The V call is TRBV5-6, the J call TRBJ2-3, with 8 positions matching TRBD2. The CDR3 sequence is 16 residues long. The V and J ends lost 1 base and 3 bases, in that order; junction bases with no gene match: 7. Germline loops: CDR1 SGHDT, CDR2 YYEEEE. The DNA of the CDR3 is TGTGCCAGCAGCTTGTATGGTAGCGGGGCTACAGATACGCAGTATTTT. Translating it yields CASSLYGSGATDTQYF.

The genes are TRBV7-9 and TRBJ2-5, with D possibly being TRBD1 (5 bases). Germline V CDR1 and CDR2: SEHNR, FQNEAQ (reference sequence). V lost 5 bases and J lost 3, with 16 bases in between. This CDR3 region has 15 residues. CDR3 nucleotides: TGTGCCAGCAGCAATGGGATAGTACAGGAAGAGACCCAGTACTTC. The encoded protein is CASSNGIVQEETQYF.

CDR3 coding DNA: TGTGCCAGCAACCTCTACAGGGGTGAGCAGTTCTTC. Translating gives CASNLYRGEQFF. The gene calls are TRBV12-3 or TRBV12-4 and TRBJ2-1; 7 nucleotides line up with TRBD1. J was trimmed by 9 bases and V by 7 bases; bases with no gene match: 6. The CDR3 totals 12 residues.

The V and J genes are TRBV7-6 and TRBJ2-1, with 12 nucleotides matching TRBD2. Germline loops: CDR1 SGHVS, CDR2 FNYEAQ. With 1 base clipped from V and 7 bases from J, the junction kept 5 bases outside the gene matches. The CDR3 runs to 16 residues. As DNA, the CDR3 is TGTGCCAGCAGCTTAGGTCGGCTAGCGGGAGGGAATGAGCAGTTCTTC. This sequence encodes CASSLGRLAGGNEQFF.

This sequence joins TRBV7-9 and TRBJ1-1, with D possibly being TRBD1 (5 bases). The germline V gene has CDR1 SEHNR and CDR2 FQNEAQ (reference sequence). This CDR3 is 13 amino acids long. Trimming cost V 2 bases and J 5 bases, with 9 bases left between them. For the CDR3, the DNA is TGTGCCAGCAGCTTACAGGGTTCTACTGAAGCTTTCTTT. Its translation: CASSLQGSTEAFF. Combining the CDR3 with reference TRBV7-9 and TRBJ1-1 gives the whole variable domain DTGVSQNPRHKITKRGQNVTFRCDPISEHNRLYWYRQTLGQGPEFLTYFQNEAQLEKSRLLSDRFSAERPKGSFSTLEIQRTEQGDSAMYLCASSLQGSTEAFFGQGTRLTVV.

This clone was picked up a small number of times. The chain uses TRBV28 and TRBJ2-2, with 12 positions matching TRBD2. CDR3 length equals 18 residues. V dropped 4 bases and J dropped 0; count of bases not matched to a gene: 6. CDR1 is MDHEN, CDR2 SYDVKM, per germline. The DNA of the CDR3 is TGTGCCAGCAGTTCCTACGGACTAGCGGGAACGAACACCGGGGAGCTGTTTTTT. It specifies CASSSYGLAGTNTGELFF.

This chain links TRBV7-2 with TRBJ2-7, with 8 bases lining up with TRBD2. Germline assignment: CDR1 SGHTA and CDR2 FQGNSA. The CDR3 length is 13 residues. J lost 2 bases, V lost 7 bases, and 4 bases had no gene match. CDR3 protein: CASTTGGAYEQYF. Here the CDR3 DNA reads TGTGCCAGCACCACGGGGGGGGCCTACGAGCAGTACTTC.

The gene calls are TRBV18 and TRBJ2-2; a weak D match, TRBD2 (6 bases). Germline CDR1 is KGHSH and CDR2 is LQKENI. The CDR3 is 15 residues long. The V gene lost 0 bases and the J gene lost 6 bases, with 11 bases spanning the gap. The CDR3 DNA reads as TGTGCCAGCTCACCACCCAGGAGGGCCGCCGGGGAGCTGTTTTTT. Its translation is CASSPPRRAAGELFF. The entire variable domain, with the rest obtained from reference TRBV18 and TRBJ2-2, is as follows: NAGVMQNPRHLVRRRGQEARLRCSPMKGHSHVYWYRQLPEEGLKFMVYLQKENIIDESGMPKERFSAEFPKEGPSILRIQQVVRGDSAAYFCASSPPRRAAGELFFGEGSRLTVL.

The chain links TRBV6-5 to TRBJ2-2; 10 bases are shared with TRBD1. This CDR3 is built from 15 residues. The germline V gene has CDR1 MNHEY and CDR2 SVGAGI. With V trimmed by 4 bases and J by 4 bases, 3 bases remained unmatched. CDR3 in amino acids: CASSWDRGGTGELFF. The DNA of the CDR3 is TGTGCCAGCAGTTGGGACAGGGGTGGCACCGGGGAGCTGTTTTTT.

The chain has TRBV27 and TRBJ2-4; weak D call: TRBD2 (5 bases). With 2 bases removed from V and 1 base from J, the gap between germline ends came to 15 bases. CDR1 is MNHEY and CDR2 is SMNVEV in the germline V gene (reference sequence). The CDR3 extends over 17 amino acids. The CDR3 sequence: CASSLSPGDGAKNIQYF. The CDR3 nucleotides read TGTGCCAGCAGTTTAAGTCCCGGGGATGGGGCCAAAAACATTCAGTACTTC.

This CDR3 is CATSRAWTGLRAFF. CDR3 nucleotide sequence: TGTGCCACCAGCAGAGCTTGGACAGGGTTACGAGCTTTCTTT. V usage is TRBV15 and J usage is TRBJ1-1, with TRBD1 identical over 8 bases. Germline CDR1 reads LNHNV; CDR2 reads YYDKDF (reference sequence). The CDR3 consists of 14 residues. Trimming cost V 1 base and J 10 bases; bases outside gene matches: 8.

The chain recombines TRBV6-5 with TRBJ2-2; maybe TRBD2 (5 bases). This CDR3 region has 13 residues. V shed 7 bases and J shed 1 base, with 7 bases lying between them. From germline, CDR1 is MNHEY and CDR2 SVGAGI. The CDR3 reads CASIAQNTGELFF. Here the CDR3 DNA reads TGTGCCAGCATAGCGCAGAACACCGGGGAGCTGTTTTTT.

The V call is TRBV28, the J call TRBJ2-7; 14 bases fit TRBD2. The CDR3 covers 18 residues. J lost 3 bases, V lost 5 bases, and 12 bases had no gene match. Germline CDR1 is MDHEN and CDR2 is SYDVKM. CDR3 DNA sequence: TGTGCCAGCAGTGGGGTGGGACTAGCGGGAGATGGGAGCTACGAGCAGTACTTC. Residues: CASSGVGLAGDGSYEQYF.

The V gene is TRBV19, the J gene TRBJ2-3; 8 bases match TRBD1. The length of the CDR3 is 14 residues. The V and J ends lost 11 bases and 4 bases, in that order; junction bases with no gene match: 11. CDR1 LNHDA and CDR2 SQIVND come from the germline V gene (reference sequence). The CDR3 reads CAASRGQDSDTQYF. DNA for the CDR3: TGTGCCGCAAGCCGGGGACAGGATTCAGATACGCAGTATTTT.

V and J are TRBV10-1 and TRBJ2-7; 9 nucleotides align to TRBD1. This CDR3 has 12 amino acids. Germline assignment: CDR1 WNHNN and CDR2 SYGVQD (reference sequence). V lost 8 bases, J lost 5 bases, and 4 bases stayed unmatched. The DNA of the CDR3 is TGCGCCAGCTCGGGACAGGGTCACGAGCAGTACTTC. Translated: CASSGQGHEQYF.

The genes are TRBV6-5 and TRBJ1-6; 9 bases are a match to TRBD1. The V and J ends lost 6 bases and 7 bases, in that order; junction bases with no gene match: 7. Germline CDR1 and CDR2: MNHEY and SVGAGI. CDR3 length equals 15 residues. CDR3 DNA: TGTGCCAGCAGGGACAGGACAGGGGTAAATTCACCCCTCCACTTT. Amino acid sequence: CASRDRTGVNSPLHF.

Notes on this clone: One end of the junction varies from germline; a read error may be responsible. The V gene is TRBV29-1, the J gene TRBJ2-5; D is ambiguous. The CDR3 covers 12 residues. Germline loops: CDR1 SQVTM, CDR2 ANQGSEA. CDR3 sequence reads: CSVEGSSETRYF. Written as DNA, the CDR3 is TGCAGCGTTGAAGGTAGTTCGGAGACCCGGTACTTC.

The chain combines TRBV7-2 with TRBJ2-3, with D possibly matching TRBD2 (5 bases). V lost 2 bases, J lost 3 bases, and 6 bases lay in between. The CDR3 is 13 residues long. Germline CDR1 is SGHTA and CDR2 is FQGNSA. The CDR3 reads CASSLWETDTQYF. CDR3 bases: TGTGCCAGCAGCTTATGGGAGACAGATACGCAGTATTTT.

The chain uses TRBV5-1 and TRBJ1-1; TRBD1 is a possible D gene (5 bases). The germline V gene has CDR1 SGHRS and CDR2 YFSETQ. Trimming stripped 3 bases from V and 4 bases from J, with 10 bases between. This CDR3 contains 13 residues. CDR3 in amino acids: CASSSQGGTEAFF. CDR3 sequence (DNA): TGCGCCAGCAGCTCCCAGGGCGGCACTGAAGCTTTCTTT.

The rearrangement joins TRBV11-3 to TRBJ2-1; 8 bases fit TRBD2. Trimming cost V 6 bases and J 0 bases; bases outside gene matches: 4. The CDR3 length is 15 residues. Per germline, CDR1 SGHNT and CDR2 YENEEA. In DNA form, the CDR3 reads TGTGCCAGCAGTCCCACTAGCGGCTCCTACAATGAGCAGTTCTTC. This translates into CASSPTSGSYNEQFF.